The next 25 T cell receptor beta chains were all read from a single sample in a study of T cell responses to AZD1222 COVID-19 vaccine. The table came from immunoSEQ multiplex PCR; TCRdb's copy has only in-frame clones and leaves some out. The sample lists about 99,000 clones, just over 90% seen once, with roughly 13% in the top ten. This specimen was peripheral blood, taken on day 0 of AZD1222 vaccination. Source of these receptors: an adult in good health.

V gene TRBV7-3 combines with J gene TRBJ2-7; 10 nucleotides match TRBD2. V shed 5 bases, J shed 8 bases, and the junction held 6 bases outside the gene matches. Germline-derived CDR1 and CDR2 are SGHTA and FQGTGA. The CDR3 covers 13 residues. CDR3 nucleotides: TGTGCCAGCAGCCTAGCGGGAGTGGGTAAGCAGTACTTC. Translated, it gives CASSLAGVGKQYF.

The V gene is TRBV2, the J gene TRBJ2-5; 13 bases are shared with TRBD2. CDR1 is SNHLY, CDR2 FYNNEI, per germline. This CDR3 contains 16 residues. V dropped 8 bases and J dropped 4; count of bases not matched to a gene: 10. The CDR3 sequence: CASLSGLAGAGETQYF. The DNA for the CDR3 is TGTGCCAGCCTCTCAGGACTAGCGGGAGCTGGAGAGACCCAGTACTTC.

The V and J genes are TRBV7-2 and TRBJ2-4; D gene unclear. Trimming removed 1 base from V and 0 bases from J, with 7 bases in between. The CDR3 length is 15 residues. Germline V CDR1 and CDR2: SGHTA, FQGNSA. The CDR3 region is CASSLEALAKNIQYF. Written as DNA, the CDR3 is TGTGCCAGCAGCTTAGAGGCATTAGCCAAAAACATTCAGTACTTC.

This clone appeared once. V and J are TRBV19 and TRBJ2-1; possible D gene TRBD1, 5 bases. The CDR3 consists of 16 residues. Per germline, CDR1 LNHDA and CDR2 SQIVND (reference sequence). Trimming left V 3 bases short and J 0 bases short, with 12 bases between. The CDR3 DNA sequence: TGTGCCAGTAGTATTGCCAGGGTAAGCTCCTACAATGAGCAGTTCTTC. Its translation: CASSIARVSSYNEQFF.

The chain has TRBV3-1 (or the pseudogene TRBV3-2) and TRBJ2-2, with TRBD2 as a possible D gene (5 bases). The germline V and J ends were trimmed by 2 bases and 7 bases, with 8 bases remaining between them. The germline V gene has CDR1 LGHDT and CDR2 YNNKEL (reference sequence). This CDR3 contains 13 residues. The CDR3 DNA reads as TGTGCCAGCAGCCAAAGTCGGGGCGGGGAGCTGTTTTTT. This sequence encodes CASSQSRGGELFF.

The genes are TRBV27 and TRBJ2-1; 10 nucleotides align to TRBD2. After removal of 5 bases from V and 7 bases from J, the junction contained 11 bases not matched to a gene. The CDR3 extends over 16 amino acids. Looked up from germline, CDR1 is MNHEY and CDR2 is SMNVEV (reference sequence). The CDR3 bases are TGTGCCAGCAGTCGACAAGCGGGAGGGCCAGTAAATGAGCAGTTCTTC. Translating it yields CASSRQAGGPVNEQFF.

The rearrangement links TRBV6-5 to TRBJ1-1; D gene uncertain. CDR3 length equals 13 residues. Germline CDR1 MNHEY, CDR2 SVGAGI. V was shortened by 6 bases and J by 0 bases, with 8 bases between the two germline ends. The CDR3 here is CASSQYMNTEAFF. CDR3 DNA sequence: TGTGCCAGCAGCCAATACATGAACACTGAAGCTTTCTTT.

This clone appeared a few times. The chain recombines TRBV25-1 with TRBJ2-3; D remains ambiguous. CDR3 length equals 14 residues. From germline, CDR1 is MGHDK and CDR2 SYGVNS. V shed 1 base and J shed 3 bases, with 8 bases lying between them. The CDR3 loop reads CASSESLPTDTQYF. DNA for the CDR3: TGTGCCAGCAGTGAATCCCTTCCAACAGATACGCAGTATTTT.

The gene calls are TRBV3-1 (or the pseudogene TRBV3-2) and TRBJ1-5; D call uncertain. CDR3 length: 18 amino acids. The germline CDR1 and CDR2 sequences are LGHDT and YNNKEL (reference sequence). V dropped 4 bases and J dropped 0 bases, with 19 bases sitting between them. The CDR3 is CASSPILIDTYSNQPQHF. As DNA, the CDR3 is TGTGCCAGCAGCCCGATCCTCATTGACACCTATAGCAATCAGCCCCAGCATTTT.

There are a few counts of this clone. As DNA, the CDR3 is TGCGCCAGCAGCCAAGATAGTAGGGCAGGGGTCGGCTACACCTTC. Amino acids: CASSQDSRAGVGYTF. The chain links TRBV4-1 to TRBJ1-2; D might be TRBD1 (6 bases). This CDR3 region has 15 residues. With 0 bases removed from V and 8 bases from J, the gap between germline ends came to 16 bases. Germline CDR1 is MGHRA and CDR2 is YSYEKL.

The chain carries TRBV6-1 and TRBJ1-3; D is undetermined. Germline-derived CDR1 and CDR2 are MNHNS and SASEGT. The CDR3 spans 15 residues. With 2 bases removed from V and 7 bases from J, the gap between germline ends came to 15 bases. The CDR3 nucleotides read TGTGCCAGCAGTGAATTGGGGTCACGGTGGAACACCATATATTTT. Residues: CASSELGSRWNTIYF.

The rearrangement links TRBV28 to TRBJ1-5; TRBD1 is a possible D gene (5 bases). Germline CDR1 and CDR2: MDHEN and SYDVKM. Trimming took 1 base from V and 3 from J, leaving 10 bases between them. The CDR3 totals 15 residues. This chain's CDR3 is CASSLSGRPNQPQHF. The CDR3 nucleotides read TGTGCCAGCAGTTTATCAGGGAGGCCCAATCAGCCCCAGCATTTT.

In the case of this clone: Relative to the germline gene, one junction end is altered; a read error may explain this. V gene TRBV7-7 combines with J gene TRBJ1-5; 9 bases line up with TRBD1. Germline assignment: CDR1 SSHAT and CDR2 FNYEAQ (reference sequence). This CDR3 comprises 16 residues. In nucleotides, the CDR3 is TGTGCTAGCAGCTTAGGGGGACAGGGAGGCAATCAGCCCCAGCATTTT. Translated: CASSLGGQGGNQPQHF.

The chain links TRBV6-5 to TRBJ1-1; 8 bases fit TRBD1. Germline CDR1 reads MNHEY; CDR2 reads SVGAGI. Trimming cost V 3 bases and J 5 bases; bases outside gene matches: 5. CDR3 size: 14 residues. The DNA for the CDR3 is TGTGCCAGCAGTTATACACAGGGGGGGACTGAAGCTTTCTTT. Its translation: CASSYTQGGTEAFF.

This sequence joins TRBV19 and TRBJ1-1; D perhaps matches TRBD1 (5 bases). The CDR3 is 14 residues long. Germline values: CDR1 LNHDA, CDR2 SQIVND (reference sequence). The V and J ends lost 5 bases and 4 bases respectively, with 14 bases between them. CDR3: CASSSQGGGTEAFF. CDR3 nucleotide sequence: TGTGCCAGTAGTTCCCAGGGCGGCGGCACTGAAGCTTTCTTT.

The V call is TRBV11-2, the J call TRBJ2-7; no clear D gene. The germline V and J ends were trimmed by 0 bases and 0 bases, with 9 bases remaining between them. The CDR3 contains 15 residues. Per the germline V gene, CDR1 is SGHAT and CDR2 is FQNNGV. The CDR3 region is CASSLDLGSSYEQYF. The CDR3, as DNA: TGTGCCAGCAGCTTAGATCTAGGGTCCTCCTACGAGCAGTACTTC.

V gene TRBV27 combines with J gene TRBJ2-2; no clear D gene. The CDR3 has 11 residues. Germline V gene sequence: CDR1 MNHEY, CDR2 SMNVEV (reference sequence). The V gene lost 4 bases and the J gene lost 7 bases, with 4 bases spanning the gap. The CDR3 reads CASSWFGELFF. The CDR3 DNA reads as TGTGCCAGCAGTTGGTTCGGGGAGCTGTTTTTT.

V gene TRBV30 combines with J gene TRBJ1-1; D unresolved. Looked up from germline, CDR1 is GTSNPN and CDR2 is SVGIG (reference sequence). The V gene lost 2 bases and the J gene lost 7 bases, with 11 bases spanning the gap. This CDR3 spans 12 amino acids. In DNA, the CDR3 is TGTGCCTGGAGTCCCCCCCCACTTGAAGCTTTCTTT. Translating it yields CAWSPPPLEAFF. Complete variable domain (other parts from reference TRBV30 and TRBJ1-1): SQTIHQWPATLVQPVGSPLSLECTVEGTSNPNLYWYRQAAGRGLQLLFYSVGIGQISSEVPQNLSASRPQDRQFILSSKKLLLSDSGFYLCAWSPPPLEAFFGQGTRLTVV.

The CDR3 sequence: CASSLEGTGGTEAFF. CDR3 nucleotides: TGTGCCAGCAGCTTAGAAGGGACAGGGGGCACTGAAGCTTTCTTT. The chain recombines TRBV7-9 with TRBJ1-1; 11 nucleotides line up with TRBD1. Trimming cost V 1 base and J 4 bases; bases outside gene matches: 2. This CDR3 region has 15 residues. CDR1 is SEHNR, CDR2 FQNEAQ, per germline (reference sequence).

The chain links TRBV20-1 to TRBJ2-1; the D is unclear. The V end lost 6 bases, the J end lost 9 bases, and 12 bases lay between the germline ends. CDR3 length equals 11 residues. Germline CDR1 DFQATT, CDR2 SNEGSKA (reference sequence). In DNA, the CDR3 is TGCAGTGCCCGAACGAGTAGTGAGCAGTTCTTC. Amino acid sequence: CSARTSSEQFF.

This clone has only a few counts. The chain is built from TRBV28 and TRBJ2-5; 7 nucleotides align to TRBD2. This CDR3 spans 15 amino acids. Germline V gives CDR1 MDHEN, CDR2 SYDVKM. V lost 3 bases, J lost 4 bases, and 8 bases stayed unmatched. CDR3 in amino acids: CASSLGGSGPETQYF. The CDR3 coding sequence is TGTGCCAGCAGTTTGGGGGGGTCCGGGCCAGAGACCCAGTACTTC.

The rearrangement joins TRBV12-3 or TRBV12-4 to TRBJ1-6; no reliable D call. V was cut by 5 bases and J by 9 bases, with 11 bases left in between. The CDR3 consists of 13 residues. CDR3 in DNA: TGTGCCAGCAGTCGGCAAAGAGTTTCACCCCTCCACTTT. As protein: CASSRQRVSPLHF.

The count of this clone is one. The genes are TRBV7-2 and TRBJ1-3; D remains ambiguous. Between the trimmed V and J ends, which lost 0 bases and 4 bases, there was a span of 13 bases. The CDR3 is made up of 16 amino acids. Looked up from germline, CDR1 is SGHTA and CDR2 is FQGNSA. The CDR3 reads CASSLAAGRLGNTIYF. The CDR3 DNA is TGTGCCAGCAGCTTAGCGGCCGGGAGGCTCGGAAACACCATATATTTT.

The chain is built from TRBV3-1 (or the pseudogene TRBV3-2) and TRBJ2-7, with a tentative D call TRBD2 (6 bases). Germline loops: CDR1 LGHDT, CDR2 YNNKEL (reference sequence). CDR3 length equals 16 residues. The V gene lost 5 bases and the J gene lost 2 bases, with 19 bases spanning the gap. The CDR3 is CASSNSGWDPPYEQYF. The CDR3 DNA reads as TGTGCCAGCAGCAACAGCGGGTGGGACCCACCCTACGAGCAGTACTTC.

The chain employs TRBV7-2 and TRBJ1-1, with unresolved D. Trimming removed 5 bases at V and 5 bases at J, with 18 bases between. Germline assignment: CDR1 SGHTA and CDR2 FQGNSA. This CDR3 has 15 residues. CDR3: CASSLVRAGRTEAFF. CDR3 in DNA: TGTGCCAGCAGCCTAGTGAGGGCAGGAAGGACTGAAGCTTTCTTT.